This T cell receptor beta chain was recorded in a study of shared clonotypes between healthy human individuals. Some clones are missing from TCRdb's copy, which holds only in-frame ones; the method was immunoSEQ multiplex PCR. The data contain about 2 million clones, approximately 95% of them singletons. The CD4+ fraction was divided into a CD45RA+ naive subset and a CD45RA-negative memory subset. The CDR3 totals 15 residues. V lost 0 bases, J lost 7 bases, and 1 base stayed unmatched. CDR1 is KGHSH, CDR2 LQKENI, per germline. Points on this clone: Other DNA sequences from this sample encode an identical CDR3 as well.

The V gene is TRBV18, the J gene TRBJ1-6; TRBD1 aligns across 9 bases. The sequenced material came from naive CD4+ T cells sorted from blood. The subset was: CD45RA+ positively selected. The clonotype originates from a man younger than 30 in good health. The chain's CDR3 is CASSPPTGGNSPLHF. CDR3 coding DNA: TGTGCCAGCTCACCACCCACAGGGGGCAATTCACCCCTCCACTTT.